This T cell receptor beta chain is from a study of blood T cell repertoires in COVID-19. TCRdb's table, derived via immunoSEQ multiplex PCR, lists solely in-frame clones and lacks some. Of 65,000 or so clones in the sample, roughly 90% were seen once. Germline-derived CDR1 and CDR2 are WNHNN and SYGVQD (reference sequence). V was trimmed by 3 bases and J by 1 base, leaving 10 bases between them. The CDR3 totals 15 residues. This sequence joins TRBV10-1 and TRBJ2-1; D possibly corresponds to TRBD2 (5 bases). The sequence derives from a human donor with acute or convalescent COVID-19. The donor label of this sample is uncertain. What was sequenced was peripheral blood. CDR3: CASSDQRGSYNEQFF. DNA of the CDR3: TGCGCCAGCAGTGATCAACGGGGATCCTACAATGAGCAGTTCTTC.